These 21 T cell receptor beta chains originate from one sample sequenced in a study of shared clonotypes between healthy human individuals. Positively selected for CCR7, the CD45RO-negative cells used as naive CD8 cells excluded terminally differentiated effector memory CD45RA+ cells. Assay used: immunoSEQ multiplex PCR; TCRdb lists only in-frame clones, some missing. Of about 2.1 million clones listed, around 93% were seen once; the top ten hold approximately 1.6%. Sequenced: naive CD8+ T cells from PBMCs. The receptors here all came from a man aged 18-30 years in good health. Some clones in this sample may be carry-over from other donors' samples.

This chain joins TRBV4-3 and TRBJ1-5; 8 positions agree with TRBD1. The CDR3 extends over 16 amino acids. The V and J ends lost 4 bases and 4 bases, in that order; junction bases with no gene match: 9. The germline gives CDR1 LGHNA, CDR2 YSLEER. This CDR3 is CASSRLYRGENQPQHF. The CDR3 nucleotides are TGCGCCAGCAGCCGGCTCTACAGGGGGGAAAATCAGCCCCAGCATTTT.

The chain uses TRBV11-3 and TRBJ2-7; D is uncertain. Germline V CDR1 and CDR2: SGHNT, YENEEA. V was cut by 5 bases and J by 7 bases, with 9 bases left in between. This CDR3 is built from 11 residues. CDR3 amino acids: CASSRDGEQYF. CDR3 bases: TGTGCCAGCAGCCGAGACGGTGAGCAGTACTTC.

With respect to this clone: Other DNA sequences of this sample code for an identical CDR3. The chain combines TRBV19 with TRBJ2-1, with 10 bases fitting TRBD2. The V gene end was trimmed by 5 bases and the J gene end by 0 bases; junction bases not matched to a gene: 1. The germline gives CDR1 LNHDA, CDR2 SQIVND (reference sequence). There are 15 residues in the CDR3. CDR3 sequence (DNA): TGTGCCAGTAGTCCTAGCGGGAGCTCCTACAATGAGCAGTTCTTC. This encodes CASSPSGSSYNEQFF.

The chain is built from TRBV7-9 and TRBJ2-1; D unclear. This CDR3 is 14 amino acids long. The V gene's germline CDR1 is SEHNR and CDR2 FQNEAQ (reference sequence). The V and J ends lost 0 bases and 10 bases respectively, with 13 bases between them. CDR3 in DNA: TGTGCCAGCAGCTTAGCTCCTCCGGGCGTCGAGCAGTTCTTC. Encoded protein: CASSLAPPGVEQFF. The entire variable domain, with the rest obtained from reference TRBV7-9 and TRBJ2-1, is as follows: DTGVSQNPRHKITKRGQNVTFRCDPISEHNRLYWYRQTLGQGPEFLTYFQNEAQLEKSRLLSDRFSAERPKGSFSTLEIQRTEQGDSAMYLCASSLAPPGVEQFFGPGTRLTVL.

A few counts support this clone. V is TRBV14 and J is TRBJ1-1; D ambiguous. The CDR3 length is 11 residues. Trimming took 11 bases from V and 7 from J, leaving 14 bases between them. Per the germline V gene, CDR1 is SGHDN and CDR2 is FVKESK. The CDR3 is CALSRAGEAFF. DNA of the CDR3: TGTGCCCTTTCTCGGGCAGGTGAAGCTTTCTTT.

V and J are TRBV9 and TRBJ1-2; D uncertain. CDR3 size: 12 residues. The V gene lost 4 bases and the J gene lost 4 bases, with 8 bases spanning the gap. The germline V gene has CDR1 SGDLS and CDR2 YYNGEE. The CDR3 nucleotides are TGTGCCAGCAGCTTAGGCCCCTATGGCTACACCTTC. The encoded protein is CASSLGPYGYTF.

The CDR3 is CASSAWGEGEQFF. CDR3 sequence (DNA): TGTGCCAGCAGTGCATGGGGAGAGGGGGAGCAGTTCTTC. The rearrangement uses TRBV28 and TRBJ2-1; the D gene could be TRBD1 or TRBD2 (5 bases each). V was clipped by 5 bases and J by 10 bases, with 15 bases between them. This CDR3 is 13 amino acids long. Germline CDR1 MDHEN, CDR2 SYDVKM. The whole variable domain, filled in from reference TRBV28 and TRBJ2-1, reads DVKVTQSSRYLVKRTGEKVFLECVQDMDHENMFWYRQDPGLGLRLIYFSYDVKMKEKGDIPEGYSVSREKKERFSLILESASTNQTSMYLCASSAWGEGEQFFGPGTRLTVL.

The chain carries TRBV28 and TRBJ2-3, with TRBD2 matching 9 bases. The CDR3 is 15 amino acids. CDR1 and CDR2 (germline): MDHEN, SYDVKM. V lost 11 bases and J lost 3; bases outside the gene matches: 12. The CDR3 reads CASSPAGGWTDTQYF. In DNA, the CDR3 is TGTGCCTCCTCTCCGGCGGGAGGGTGGACAGATACGCAGTATTTT.

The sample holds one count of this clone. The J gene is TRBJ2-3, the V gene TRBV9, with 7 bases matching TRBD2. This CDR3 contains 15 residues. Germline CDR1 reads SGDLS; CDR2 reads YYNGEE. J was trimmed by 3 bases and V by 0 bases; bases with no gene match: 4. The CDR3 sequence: CASSVEREGTDTQYF. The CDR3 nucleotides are TGTGCCAGCAGCGTAGAGCGGGAAGGAACAGATACGCAGTATTTT.

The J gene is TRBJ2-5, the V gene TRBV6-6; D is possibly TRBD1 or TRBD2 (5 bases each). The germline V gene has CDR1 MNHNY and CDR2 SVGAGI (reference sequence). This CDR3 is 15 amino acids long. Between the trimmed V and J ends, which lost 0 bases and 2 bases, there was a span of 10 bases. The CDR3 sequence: CASSYSRGFQETQYF. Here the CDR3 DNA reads TGTGCCAGCAGTTACTCGAGGGGCTTTCAAGAGACCCAGTACTTC.

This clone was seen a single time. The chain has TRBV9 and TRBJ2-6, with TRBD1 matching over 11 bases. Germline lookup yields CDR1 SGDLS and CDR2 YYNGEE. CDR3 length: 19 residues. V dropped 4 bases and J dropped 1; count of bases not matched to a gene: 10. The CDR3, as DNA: TGTGCCAGCAGCCCGCGGACAGGGGGCATAGGTTCTGGGGCCAACGTCCTGACTTTC. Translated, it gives CASSPRTGGIGSGANVLTF.

CDR3 bases: TGTGCCAGCAGCCGTTACCCCGGGACAGGGAGTGAAAAACTGTTTTTT. This gives the protein CASSRYPGTGSEKLFF. This chain joins TRBV11-2 and TRBJ1-4; the match to TRBD1 covers 9 bases. J gave up 7 bases and V 5 bases, and 11 bases lay outside the gene matches. Germline V CDR1 and CDR2: SGHAT, FQNNGV. This CDR3 comprises 16 residues.

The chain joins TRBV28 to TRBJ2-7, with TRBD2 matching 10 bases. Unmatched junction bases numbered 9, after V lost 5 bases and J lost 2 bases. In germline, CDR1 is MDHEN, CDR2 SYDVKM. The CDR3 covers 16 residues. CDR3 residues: CASSPSTSGEPYEQYF. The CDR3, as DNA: TGTGCCAGCAGTCCCTCCACTAGCGGGGAGCCCTACGAGCAGTACTTC.

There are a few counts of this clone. CDR3 nucleotides: TGTGCCAGTAGGACGGGACCGAACACTGAAGCTTTCTTT. Translating gives CASRTGPNTEAFF. This chain joins TRBV19 and TRBJ1-1; a weak D match, TRBD1 (5 bases). The V and J ends lost 6 bases and 1 base respectively, with 9 bases between them. The CDR3 length is 13 residues. Germline CDR1 reads LNHDA; CDR2 reads SQIVND (reference sequence). Full variable domain (missing parts from reference TRBV19 and TRBJ1-1): DGGITQSPKYLFRKEGQNVTLSCEQNLNHDAMYWYRQDPGQGLRLIYYSQIVNDFQKGDIAEGYSVSREKKESFPLTVTSAQKNPTAFYLCASRTGPNTEAFFGQGTRLTVV.

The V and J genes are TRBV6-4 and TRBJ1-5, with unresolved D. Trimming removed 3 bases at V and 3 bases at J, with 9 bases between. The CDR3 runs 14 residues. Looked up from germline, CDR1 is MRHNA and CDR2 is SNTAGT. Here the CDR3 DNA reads TGTGCCAGCAGTGAATACGGGGACAATCAGCCCCAGCATTTT. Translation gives CASSEYGDNQPQHF.

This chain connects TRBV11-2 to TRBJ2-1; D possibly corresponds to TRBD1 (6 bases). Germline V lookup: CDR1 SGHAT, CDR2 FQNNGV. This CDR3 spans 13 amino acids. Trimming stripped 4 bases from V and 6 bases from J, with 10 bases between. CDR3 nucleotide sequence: TGTGCCAGCAGCTCCCACAGGGTCAATGAGCAGTTCTTC. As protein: CASSSHRVNEQFF.

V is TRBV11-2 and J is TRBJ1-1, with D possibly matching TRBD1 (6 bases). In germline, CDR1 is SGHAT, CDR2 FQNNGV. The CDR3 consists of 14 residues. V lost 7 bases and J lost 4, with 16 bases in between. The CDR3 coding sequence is TGTGCCAGCATCCTCACAGGGTCTAGCACTGAAGCTTTCTTT. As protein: CASILTGSSTEAFF.

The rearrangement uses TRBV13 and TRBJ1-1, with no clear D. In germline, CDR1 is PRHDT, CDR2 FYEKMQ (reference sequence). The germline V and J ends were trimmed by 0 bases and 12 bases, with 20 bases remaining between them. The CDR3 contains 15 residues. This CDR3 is CASSLGPRASWAPFF. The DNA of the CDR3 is TGTGCCAGCAGCTTAGGGCCCCGTGCCTCTTGGGCACCTTTCTTT.

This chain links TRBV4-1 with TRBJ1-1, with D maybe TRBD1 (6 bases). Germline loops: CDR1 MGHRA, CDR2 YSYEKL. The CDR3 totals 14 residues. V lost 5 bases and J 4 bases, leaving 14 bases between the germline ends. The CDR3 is CASSLSRGGTEAFF. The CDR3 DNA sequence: TGCGCCAGCAGCTTAAGCAGGGGAGGCACTGAAGCTTTCTTT.

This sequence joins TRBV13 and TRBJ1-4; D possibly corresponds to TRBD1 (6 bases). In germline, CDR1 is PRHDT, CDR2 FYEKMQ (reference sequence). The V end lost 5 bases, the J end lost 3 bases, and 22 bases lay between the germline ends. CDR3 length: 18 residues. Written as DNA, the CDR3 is TGTGCCAGCAGCGCAATTGGGGGCGGTGGTTTAGCTAATGAAAAACTGTTTTTT. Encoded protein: CASSAIGGGGLANEKLFF.

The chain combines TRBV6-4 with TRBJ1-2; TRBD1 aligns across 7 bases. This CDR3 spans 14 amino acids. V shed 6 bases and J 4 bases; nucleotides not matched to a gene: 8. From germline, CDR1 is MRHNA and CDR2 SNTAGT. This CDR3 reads CASRSPGGLYGYTF. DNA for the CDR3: TGTGCCAGCAGATCTCCAGGGGGGCTCTATGGCTACACCTTC.